Listed below are T cell receptor beta chains from one sample, sequenced in a study of blood T cell repertoires in COVID-19. Clones were sequenced by immunoSEQ multiplex PCR, and TCRdb holds only the in-frame ones, with some missing. The table shows under 300,000 clones, with roughly 90% occurring only once. Material: PBMCs or T cells enriched from blood (not recorded which). The receptors here all came from a woman aged 40 to 55 with acute COVID-19. Each CDR3 is given with its conserved first and last residue. D genes are given only for firm matches. Expanded clones are given a class, and other clones once, few, many or no size at all.

j_gene	abundance	d_gene	v_gene	CDR3aa	CDR3nt
TRBJ2-3	-	-	TRBV4-2	CASSQVFRGTQDTQYF	TGTGCCAGCAGCCAAGTGTTCCGGGGAACACAAGATACGCAGTATTTT
TRBJ1-4	once	-	TRBV7-9	CASSPDSFSHPEKLFF	TGTGCCAGCAGCCCGGACTCATTTAGTCATCCAGAAAAACTGTTTTTT
TRBJ1-2	-	-	TRBV7-9	CASSLDAGRRNYGYTF	TGTGCCAGCAGCTTAGACGCGGGCAGGAGGAACTATGGCTACACCTTC
TRBJ2-4	-	-	TRBV7-9	CASSPQNIQYF	TGTGCCAGCAGCCCTCAGAACATTCAGTACTTC
TRBJ2-4	-	TRBD2	TRBV7-9	CASSLGHRGGGNIQYF	TGTGCCAGCAGCTTAGGTCACCGGGGGGGCGGAAACATTCAGTACTTC
TRBJ1-4	-	-	TRBV18	CASSPLVPSANEKLFF	TGTGCCAGCTCACCCCTGGTCCCTTCGGCTAATGAAAAACTGTTTTTT
TRBJ1-2	-	TRBD1	TRBV24-1	CATSLTGDASYGYTF	TGTGCCACCAGTCTTACAGGGGATGCGAGCTATGGCTACACCTTC
TRBJ1-6	-	-	TRBV5-1	CASSTHDRPNNSPLHF	TGCGCCAGCAGCACCCATGACAGGCCGAATAATTCACCCCTCCACTTT
TRBJ2-2	-	-	TRBV5-1	CASSPQGGELFF	TGCGCCAGCAGCCCCCAGGGCGGGGAGCTGTTTTTT
TRBJ1-5	-	TRBD1	TRBV9	CASSTKTGARPTSNQPQHF	TGTGCCAGCAGCACCAAGACAGGGGCAAGGCCTACAAGCAATCAGCCCCAGCATTTT
TRBJ1-2	-	TRBD1	TRBV15	CATSDRDHYTF	TGTGCCACCAGCGACAGGGACCACTACACCTTC
TRBJ2-3	-	-	TRBV24-1	CATSDLPGRGKDTQYF	TGTGCCACCAGTGATTTGCCCGGCAGGGGCAAGGATACGCAGTATTTT
TRBJ2-2	once	-	TRBV5-1	CASRITGTGTGELFF	TGCGCCAGCAGGATAACCGGGACTGGGACCGGGGAGCTGTTTTTT
TRBJ1-5	-	-	TRBV11-2	CASSPGRENQPQHF	TGTGCCAGCAGCCCCGGGAGGGAAAATCAGCCCCAGCATTTT
TRBJ1-1	-	TRBD1	TRBV6-5	CASSGQGKNTEAFF	TGTGCCAGCAGCGGACAGGGAAAGAACACTGAAGCTTTCTTT
TRBJ1-2	many	TRBD1	TRBV5-1	CASSPGQGAYGYTF	TGCGCCAGCAGCCCCGGACAGGGGGCTTATGGCTACACCTTC
TRBJ1-6	few	-	TRBV28	CASRPFRDKNSPLHF	TGTGCCAGTCGCCCATTCCGGGACAAAAATTCACCCCTCCACTTT
TRBJ2-7	once	-	TRBV29-1	CSVEAGDGVEYF	TGCAGCGTTGAAGCGGGTGATGGCGTGGAGTACTTC